A selection of T cell receptor beta chains follows, all from one sample in a study of vaccination and CD4 T cells after COVID-19. Their antigens are not known. TCRdb recomputed calls from the PCR reads with MiXCR, one row per CDR3 protein. The sample consists of a few thousand distinct CDR3 sequences, under 35% of them appearing once. Material: CD4+ T cells from blood, cultured in vitro. These receptors originate from a human donor in good health. Each CDR3 is given with its conserved first and last residue. A D gene is named only where the DNA matches it firmly. Where a row states a size, it is once, few, many or the class of an expanded clone; other rows omit it.

TRBJ2-7 | TRBV28 | NA | few | TGTGCCAGCAGTTTAAGCCTTAACTACGAGCAGTACTTC | CASSLSLNYEQYF
TRBJ1-1 | TRBV7-9 | TRBD1 | NA | TGTGCCAGCACAATAGGCGCAGGGACAGCTGAAGCTTTCTTT | CASTIGAGTAEAFF
TRBJ1-5 | TRBV20-1 | TRBD1 | NA | TGCAGTGCTAGAGGCCAGGGGGGAAGGGGTGTATCTAATATGGCCCAGCATTTT | CSARGQGGRGVSNMAQHF
TRBJ2-3 | TRBV10-2 | TRBD2 | few | TGCGCCAGCAGAGCGGGACTCACAGATACGCAGTATTTT | CASRAGLTDTQYF
TRBJ1-5 | TRBV28 | TRBD1 | NA | TGTGCCAGCAGTTCAGGGGGGGCTGGAGGCAATCAGCCCCAGCATTTT | CASSSGGAGGNQPQHF
TRBJ2-2 | TRBV20-1 | TRBD1 | NA | TGCAGTGCTCATCACCCTGACAGGGGGCGAAGCGGGGAGCTGTTTTTT | CSAHHPDRGRSGELFF
TRBJ2-7 | TRBV6-1 | TRBD2 | NA | TGTGCCAGCAACTTACCGGGACTAGCATCCTACGAGCAGTACTTC | CASNLPGLASYEQYF
TRBJ2-1 | TRBV7-6 | NA | NA | TGTGCCAGCAGCTTAGGACGGCAGCCCTCCTACAATGAGCAGTTCTTC | CASSLGRQPSYNEQFF
TRBJ2-2 | TRBV11-3 | NA | NA | TGTGCCAGCAGCCCGATGCGTAACACCGGGGAGCTGTTTTTT | CASSPMRNTGELFF
TRBJ1-2 | TRBV2 | TRBD1 | few | TGTGCCAGCAGCGGACAGGTTAACTATGGCTACACCTTC | CASSGQVNYGYTF